These T cell receptor beta chains were read from a single sample in a study of type 1 regulatory T cells. TCRdb independently ran MiXCR on the reads; one entry per CDR3 protein. The sample lists 60,000 to 80,000 distinct CDR3 sequences; about three fifths were seen once. Their target antigens are unknown. The sequencing input was cultured T cells, either the whole culture or a sorted T cell fraction (not recorded which). The receptors shown here come from a human donor in good health. The CDR3 runs from the conserved cysteine through the conserved F or W. Each record gives: J gene, V gene, clone size, CDR3 protein. Expanded clones get a size class; other rows say once, few or many, or leave the size out.

TRBJ2-1	TRBV29-1	.	CSAGAGKDHNEQFF
TRBJ2-7	TRBV7-8	few	CASSPSAEPYYEQYF
TRBJ1-5	TRBV12-3/TRBV12-4	.	CASSTSGGELLEPQHF
TRBJ2-5	TRBV7-8	.	CASSLRTSGRKTQYF
TRBJ2-5	TRBV7-8	.	CASSSRSGVGTQYF
TRBJ2-1	TRBV18	.	CASSPGLADYNEQFF
TRBJ2-5	TRBV7-9	.	CASCGGAATETQYF
TRBJ1-5	TRBV20-1	few	CSARDSPQPQHF
TRBJ1-6	TRBV5-5	few	CASSLSGNSPLHF
TRBJ2-6	TRBV20-1	few	CSARFPGQGAAGANVLTF
TRBJ2-5	TRBV6-2/TRBV6-3	.	CASSYSSVDQETQYF
TRBJ1-2	TRBV4-3	many	CASSQTPRTGGFYGYTF
TRBJ1-2	TRBV12-3/TRBV12-4	once	CASSQDRYFYGYTF
TRBJ1-5	TRBV18	.	CASSPATENQPQHF
TRBJ2-1	TRBV20-1	.	CSARTGNYNEQFF
TRBJ2-1	TRBV6-4	.	CASSDRTSDEQFF
TRBJ2-7	TRBV19	.	CASSGTSGDEQYF
TRBJ2-5	TRBV20-1	.	CSARGQGSETQYF
TRBJ1-2	TRBV4-1	.	CASRERSGRGNYGYTF
TRBJ2-5	TRBV7-8	once	CASSPRGTGTQYF
TRBJ1-4	TRBV27	.	CASSRVSAGFDEKLFF
TRBJ2-7	TRBV4-3	.	CASSQDRLAGAVEQYF
TRBJ2-7	TRBV5-1	.	CASSFKGQPHTYEQYF
TRBJ2-7	TRBV3-1	medium-sized	CASSLLAGVSYEQYF
TRBJ2-7	TRBV5-1	.	CASSSGLAGLYEQYF
TRBJ1-1	TRBV20-1	.	CSARRLDTEAFF